The sequence of this T cell receptor beta chain was determined in a study of cytomegalovirus exposure and HLA in healthy donors. The study's findings and limits: The likely explanation for a cluster of highly shared sequence variants was sequencing artifact. Later work showed greater clonal expansion in HLA-associated TCR beta chains than in equally common others. Among CMV-associated TCR beta chains, most appeared HLA-restricted in a later analysis. Researchers catalogued over 150 TCR beta chains as cytomegalovirus-associated.

Worth noting for this clone: Antigen unknown.

Primers for the PCR totalled 60 Vbeta and 13 Jbeta. Measured with immunoSEQ multiplex PCR; TCRdb has only the in-frame clones, and not every one. This sample has approximately 200,000 clones; nearly 80% occur once, and the top ten carry approximately 6%. The ends lost 6 bases at V and 0 bases at J; junction bases unmatched: 3. The length of the CDR3 is 15 residues. Germline CDR1 SGHVS, CDR2 FQNEAQ. The sequence was collected from a woman aged 25 to 39 in good health and CMV-seropositive. Sequenced material: PBMCs. The V call is TRBV7-8, the J call TRBJ2-1; 9 nucleotides line up with TRBD2. CDR3 nucleotides: TGTGCCAGCAGAATTAGCGGGAGCTCCTACAATGAGCAGTTCTTC. Its translation: CASRISGSSYNEQFF.